This TCR beta chain derives from a study of T cells in Graves' hyperthyroidism and ophthalmopathy. Regions amplified from RNA transcripts were the TCR beta CDR3 regions. The TCR CDR3 first-round RT-PCR relied on the HTBI primer set. TCRdb fed the multiplex PCR reads into MiXCR, producing one record per CDR3 protein. The sample has some 350,000 distinct CDR3 sequences, around 14% seen once; the top ten hold approximately 30%. Regarding the study as a whole: Blood also held most thyroid clonotypes expanded beyond 0.001.

As for this clonotype: Its antigen is not identified.

The receptor was derived from a woman under 30 with Graves' hyperthyroidism that later progressed to Graves' ophthalmopathy. Sequencing was done on a sample of blood.

The CDR3: CASSEGSPNTEAFF. The CDR3 DNA reads as TGTGCCAGCAGTGAGGGGAGTCCGAACACTGAAGCTTTCTTT. The chain uses TRBV5-4 and TRBJ1-1; possible D gene TRBD1, 5 bases. The CDR3 has 14 residues. The ends were cut back, 5 bases at V and 1 base at J, with 12 bases in the middle. Germline CDR1 SGHNT, CDR2 YYREEE (reference sequence).